This T cell receptor beta chain was captured by sequencing in a study of T cells in Graves' hyperthyroidism and ophthalmopathy. The study excluded patients with uncontrolled infection, other autoimmune disease, pregnancy or lactation. This clonotype was observed at least ten times. Regions amplified from RNA transcripts were the TCR beta CDR3 regions. Primed by the HTBI set, a first-round RT-PCR was run on the TCR CDR3. From the multiplex PCR reads, TCRdb called clonotypes with MiXCR, one entry per CDR3 protein. The repertoire consists of over 350,000 distinct CDR3 sequences, with approximately 17% occurring once and the leading ten covering around two fifths. Germline V lookup: CDR1 DFQATT, CDR2 SNEGSKA (reference sequence). The CDR3 extends over 16 amino acids. V shed 4 bases and J 5 bases; nucleotides not matched to a gene: 14.

This TCR came from a man between 18 and 29 years old with Graves' ophthalmopathy. The sequenced material came from blood. The chain links TRBV20-1 to TRBJ2-1, with TRBD1 matching 7 bases. DNA for the CDR3: TGCAGTGCTACGGACAGGAAACGGGAAGGACACAATGAGCAGTTCTTC. The encoded protein is CSATDRKREGHNEQFF.